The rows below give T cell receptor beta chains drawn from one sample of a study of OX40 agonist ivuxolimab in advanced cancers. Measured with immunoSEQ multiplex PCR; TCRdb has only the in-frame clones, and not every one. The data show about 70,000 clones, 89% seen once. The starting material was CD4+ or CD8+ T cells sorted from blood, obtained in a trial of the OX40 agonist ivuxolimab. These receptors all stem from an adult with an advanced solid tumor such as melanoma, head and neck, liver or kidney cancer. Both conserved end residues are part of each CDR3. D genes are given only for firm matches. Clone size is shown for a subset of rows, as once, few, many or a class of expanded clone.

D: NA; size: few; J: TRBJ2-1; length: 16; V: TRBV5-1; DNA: TGCGCCAGCAGCTTGGGGGCGCAGGGCCCCTACAATGAGCAGTTCTTC; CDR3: CASSLGAQGPYNEQFF
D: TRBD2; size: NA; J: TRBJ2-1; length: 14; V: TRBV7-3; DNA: TGTGCCAGCAGCTTAACGACTAGCGGGAATGAGCAGTTCTTC; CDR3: CASSLTTSGNEQFF
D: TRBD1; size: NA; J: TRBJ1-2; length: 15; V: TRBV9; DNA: TGTGCCAGCAGCCCACAGACAGGGGCGAACTATGGCTACACCTTC; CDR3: CASSPQTGANYGYTF
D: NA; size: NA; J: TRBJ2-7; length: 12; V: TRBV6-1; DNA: TGTGCCAGCACCCCGGGACAATCCGAGCAGTACTTC; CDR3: CASTPGQSEQYF
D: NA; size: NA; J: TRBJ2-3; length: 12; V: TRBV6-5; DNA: TGTGCCAGCAGTACCGGGACAGATACGCAGTATTTT; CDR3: CASSTGTDTQYF
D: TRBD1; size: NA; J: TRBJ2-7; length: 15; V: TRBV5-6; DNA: TGTGCCAGCAGCTTCTGGACAGGCCATTCCTACGAGCAGTACTTC; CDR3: CASSFWTGHSYEQYF
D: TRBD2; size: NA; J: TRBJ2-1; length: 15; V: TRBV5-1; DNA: TGCGCCAGCAGCTTGGCCCTAGCGGGGGTCAATGAGCAGTTCTTC; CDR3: CASSLALAGVNEQFF
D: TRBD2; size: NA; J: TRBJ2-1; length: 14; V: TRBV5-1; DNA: TGCGCCACCACAGCGGGGGGTACCTACAATGAGCAGTTCTTC; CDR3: CATTAGGTYNEQFF
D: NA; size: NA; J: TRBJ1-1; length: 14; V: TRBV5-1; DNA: TGCGCCAGCAGCCTCCTAGCCACGAACACTGAAGCTTTCTTT; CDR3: CASSLLATNTEAFF
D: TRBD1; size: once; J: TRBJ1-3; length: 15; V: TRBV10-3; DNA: TGTGCCATCAGTGGAGACAGGGGTGGCGGAAACACCATATATTTT; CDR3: CAISGDRGGGNTIYF
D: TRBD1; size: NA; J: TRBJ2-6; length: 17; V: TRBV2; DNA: TGTGCCAGCAGTGTTGGGACAGGGGGTGCTGGGGCCAACGTCCTGACTTTC; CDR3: CASSVGTGGAGANVLTF
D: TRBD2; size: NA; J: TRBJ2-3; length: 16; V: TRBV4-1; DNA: TGCGCCAGCAGCCAAGGATTACTAGCGGGGGCCGGTACGCAGTATTTT; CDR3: CASSQGLLAGAGTQYF
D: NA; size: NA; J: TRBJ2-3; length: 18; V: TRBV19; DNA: TGTGCCAGTAGTATCTCCCCGATAGGCGGGGGCTTCACAGATACGCAGTATTTT; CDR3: CASSISPIGGGFTDTQYF
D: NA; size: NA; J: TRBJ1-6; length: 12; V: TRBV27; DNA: TGTGCCACCGGGTTAGTGGGAGTGGCCCTCCACTTT; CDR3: CATGLVGVALHF
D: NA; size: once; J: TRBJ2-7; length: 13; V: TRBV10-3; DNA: TGTGCCAGCAGTCGGACAGTTCCCTACGAGCAGTACTTC; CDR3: CASSRTVPYEQYF